The rows below give T cell receptor beta chains drawn from one sample of a study of T cells in Graves' hyperthyroidism and ophthalmopathy. TCRdb re-called the multiplex PCR reads with MiXCR, one entry per CDR3 protein. Seen here are 250,000 to 350,000 distinct CDR3 sequences, approximately 17% observed once, and the top ten hold 55% to 60%. The sequencing input was blood. The receptors were gathered from a woman in her sixties or seventies with Graves' ophthalmopathy. CDR3s include the opening cysteine and the closing phenylalanine or tryptophan. D genes are given only for firm matches. Clone size, where shown, is once, few, many, or a class for clones that have expanded.

>TRBJ2-3|many|TRBV11-3|NA
CASSYDRDTDTQYF
TGTGCCAGCAGTTACGACAGAGATACAGATACGCAGTATTTT
>TRBJ2-5|many|TRBV12-3/TRBV12-4|TRBD2
CASSPSAGGQETQYF
TGTGCCAGCAGCCCTTCTGCGGGGGGCCAAGAGACCCAGTACTTC
>TRBJ1-4|many|TRBV30|TRBD1
CAWSLQGAANEKLFF
TGTGCCTGGAGTTTACAGGGGGCAGCTAATGAAAAACTGTTTTTT
>TRBJ1-2|many|TRBV2|NA
CASTPGPYGYTF
TGTGCCAGCACCCCAGGGCCCTATGGCTACACCTTC
>TRBJ2-7|NA|TRBV11-2|TRBD1
CASSPWTGFYEQYF
TGTGCCAGCAGCCCATGGACAGGGTTCTACGAGCAGTACTTC
>TRBJ2-7|many|TRBV27|NA
CASSASGGRSYEQYF
TGTGCCAGCAGTGCTTCGGGGGGCAGAAGCTACGAGCAGTACTTC
>TRBJ2-7|many|TRBV2|TRBD1
CASSRDRFLDEQYF
TGTGCCAGCAGTCGGGACAGATTTCTCGACGAGCAGTACTTC
>TRBJ1-2|NA|TRBV2|NA
CASSEVSPSENYGYTF
TGTGCCAGCAGTGAAGTCTCCCCGTCTGAGAACTATGGCTACACCTTC
>TRBJ1-4|few|TRBV11-3|NA
CASSRPRGLNEELFF
TGTGCCAGCAGCCGGCCAAGGGGCCTGAATGAAGAACTGTTTTTT
>TRBJ2-5|NA|TRBV28|TRBD1
CASSLSGTGEVTQYF
TGTGCCAGCAGTCTGTCCGGGACAGGTGAAGTGACCCAGTACTTC
>TRBJ2-1|few|TRBV10-3|TRBD2
CAISGREAGNEQFF
TGTGCCATCAGTGGGCGGGAGGCGGGGAATGAGCAGTTCTTC
>TRBJ2-7|many|TRBV7-9|TRBD2
CASSTRPGTRNSYEQYF
TGTGCCAGCAGCACACGCCCCGGGACTAGGAACTCCTACGAGCAGTACTTC
>TRBJ1-5|many|TRBV2|TRBD1
CASSGQGANQPQHF
TGTGCCAGCAGTGGGCAGGGGGCCAATCAGCCCCAGCATTTT
>TRBJ1-3|few|TRBV2|NA
CASSEQGLSGNTIYF
TGTGCCAGCAGTGAGCAGGGACTCTCTGGAAACACCATATATTTT
>TRBJ1-5|many|TRBV20-1|NA
CSARGGSDNQPQHF
TGCAGTGCTAGAGGGGGGTCGGACAATCAGCCCCAGCATTTT
>TRBJ2-5|NA|TRBV20-1|TRBD2
CSAPRVAGEETQYF
TGCAGTGCCCCTAGGGTAGCGGGGGAAGAGACCCAGTACTTC
>TRBJ2-1|NA|TRBV29-1|NA
CSVDDLFFESQFF
TGCAGCGTTGATGATTTGTTTTTCGAGTCCCAGTTCTTC
>TRBJ2-1|many|TRBV12-3/TRBV12-4|NA
CASNNLTTKGNEQFF
TGTGCCAGCAACAACCTTACAACTAAGGGGAATGAGCAGTTCTTC
>TRBJ2-1|NA|TRBV7-9|TRBD2
CASSPVPGLAPFF
TGTGCCAGCAGCCCCGTACCGGGACTAGCGCCGTTCTTC
>TRBJ2-2|many|TRBV3-1|NA
CASSLRVRTGELFF
TGTGCCAGCAGCCTCAGGGTTCGCACCGGGGAGCTGTTTTTT
>TRBJ1-6|NA|TRBV5-1|NA
CASSLEIRNSPLHF
TGCGCCAGCAGCTTGGAGATCAGAAATTCACCCCTCCACTTT
>TRBJ2-1|NA|TRBV11-2|TRBD1
CASTERGQGYNEQFF
TGTGCCAGCACCGAAAGGGGACAGGGCTACAATGAGCAGTTCTTC
>TRBJ1-5|many|TRBV5-1|TRBD1
CASSPGTGGNQPQHF
TGCGCCAGCAGCCCGGGGACAGGGGGCAATCAGCCCCAGCATTTT
>TRBJ1-5|NA|TRBV7-2|TRBD1
CASSTRDRNNQPQHF
TGTGCCAGCAGCACCAGGGACAGAAACAATCAGCCCCAGCATTTT
>TRBJ2-5|few|TRBV6-1|NA
CASRQGVQETQYF
TGTGCCAGCAGACAGGGAGTACAAGAGACCCAGTACTTC
>TRBJ1-2|NA|TRBV5-1|NA
CASSLGTKMSYTF
TGCGCCAGCAGCTTGGGGACCAAGATGAGCTACACCTTC
>TRBJ2-1|many|TRBV6-2/TRBV6-3|NA
CASLGQGRINEQFF
TGTGCCTCCCTCGGGCAGGGGAGGATCAATGAGCAGTTCTTC
>TRBJ2-5|few|TRBV30|NA
CAWSPFVETQYF
TGTGCCTGGAGTCCGTTTGTTGAGACCCAGTACTTC
>TRBJ1-4|NA|TRBV18|TRBD1
CASSPDRGSEKLFF
TGTGCCAGCTCACCCGACAGGGGGAGTGAAAAACTGTTTTTT
>TRBJ1-2|many|TRBV10-3|TRBD1
CAISLDRGGGGYTF
TGTGCCATCAGTCTCGACAGGGGGGGCGGAGGCTACACCTTC
>TRBJ1-3|few|TRBV11-2|NA
CASSLGQPGNTIYF
TGTGCCAGCAGCTTAGGGCAACCTGGAAACACCATATATTTT
>TRBJ1-2|few|TRBV2|TRBD1
CASSVDRDRDTNYGYTF
TGTGCCAGCAGTGTCGACCGGGACAGGGACACTAACTATGGCTACACCTTC
>TRBJ1-1|many|TRBV28|TRBD1
CASSPGTGGWNTEAFF
TGTGCCAGCAGTCCCGGGACAGGGGGCTGGAACACTGAAGCTTTCTTT
>TRBJ1-2|NA|TRBV5-6|TRBD1
CASRGPGQGYYGYTF
TGTGCCAGCAGAGGACCGGGACAGGGATACTATGGCTACACCTTC
>TRBJ1-2|few|TRBV5-1|TRBD1
CASSQIKGQNGYTF
TGCGCCAGCAGCCAGATAAAGGGACAGAATGGCTACACCTTC
>TRBJ1-4|many|TRBV2|TRBD1
CASSGLQGNEKLFF
TGTGCCAGCAGTGGACTACAGGGGAATGAAAAACTGTTTTTT
>TRBJ2-7|many|TRBV18|NA
CASSPTDSFQEQYF
TGTGCCAGCTCACCTACGGACAGTTTCCAGGAGCAGTACTTC
>TRBJ1-3|NA|TRBV19|NA
CASSITSGNTIYF
TGTGCCTCCTCCATCACCTCTGGAAACACCATATATTTT
>TRBJ1-6|many|TRBV11-2|NA
CASSLEGGRDRFSPLHF
TGTGCCAGCAGCTTAGAGGGGGGCAGGGACCGGTTTTCACCCCTCCACTTT
>TRBJ2-1|many|TRBV14|TRBD2
CASSQGLAGYREQFF
TGTGCCAGCAGCCAAGGACTAGCGGGATACCGAGAGCAGTTCTTC
>TRBJ1-4|many|TRBV28|NA
CASSNGGERKLFF
TGTGCCAGCAGCAATGGGGGGGAAAGGAAACTGTTTTTT
>TRBJ2-7|many|TRBV3-1|NA
CASSPSDMYEQYF
TGTGCCAGCAGCCCATCGGATATGTACGAGCAGTACTTC
>TRBJ1-4|many|TRBV6-1|NA
CAITDGWNEKLFF
TGTGCCATCACGGACGGATGGAATGAAAAACTGTTTTTT
>TRBJ2-3|many|TRBV6-1|TRBD2
CASSGGGASDTQYF
TGTGCCAGCAGTGGCGGGGGGGCCTCAGATACGCAGTATTTT
>TRBJ1-1|many|TRBV20-1|NA
CSASAVSTGTEAFF
TGCAGTGCTAGTGCCGTATCAACAGGGACTGAAGCTTTCTTT
>TRBJ1-3|many|TRBV2|NA
CAGAEAYTIYF
TGTGCCGGGGCCGAAGCGTACACCATATATTTT
>TRBJ2-3|many|TRBV7-2|TRBD2
CASSYQPAGAKDTQYF
TGTGCCAGCAGCTACCAACCAGCGGGAGCCAAAGATACGCAGTATTTT
>TRBJ2-3|few|TRBV4-3|TRBD1
CASSQSGTGSLAQYF
TGCGCCAGCAGCCAGTCCGGGACAGGGTCACTCGCGCAGTATTTT
>TRBJ2-7|many|TRBV7-8|TRBD2
CASSSRTSGSVEQYF
TGTGCCAGCAGCTCAAGGACTAGCGGGAGTGTGGAGCAGTACTTC
>TRBJ2-5|NA|TRBV5-1|NA
CASRDNIQETQYF
TGCGCCAGCCGGGACAATATTCAAGAGACCCAGTACTTC
>TRBJ2-3|many|TRBV7-2|NA
CASSLTQGYTDTQYF
TGTGCCAGCAGCTTAACCCAGGGGTACACAGATACGCAGTATTTT
>TRBJ2-7|many|TRBV20-1|TRBD2
CSASRDSGSYEQYF
TGCAGTGCTAGTCGTGATAGCGGGAGCTACGAGCAGTACTTC
>TRBJ2-7|NA|TRBV27|NA
CASSPHRGQSIQQYF
TGTGCCAGCAGTCCACACCGGGGCCAGTCTATCCAGCAGTACTTC
>TRBJ1-3|few|TRBV7-9|NA
CASSIGGSGNTIYF
TGTGCCAGCAGCATTGGGGGCTCTGGAAACACCATATATTTT
>TRBJ1-5|many|TRBV7-2|NA
CASSNPGGQPQHF
TGTGCCAGCAGCAATCCGGGCGGACAGCCCCAGCATTTT
>TRBJ2-3|many|TRBV28|TRBD1
CASSSYGTGVGDTQYF
TGTGCCAGCAGTTCCTACGGGACAGGGGTCGGAGATACGCAGTATTTT
>TRBJ1-1|NA|TRBV12-3/TRBV12-4|NA
CASSPSGVRAEAFF
TGTGCCAGCAGTCCATCGGGGGTTCGCGCTGAAGCTTTCTTT
>TRBJ1-1|NA|TRBV19|NA
CASRQSLAEAFF
TGTGCCAGCCGACAGAGTCTGGCTGAAGCTTTCTTT
>TRBJ1-1|NA|TRBV19|TRBD1
CASSRSGTGTLRTEAFF
TGTGCCAGTAGTAGATCCGGGACAGGGACCCTCCGCACTGAAGCTTTCTTT